The rows below give T cell receptor beta chains drawn from one sample of a study of T cell clones after liver transplantation. The protocol was immunoSEQ multiplex PCR, while the TCRdb copy is restricted to in-frame clones and leaves out a portion. The sample has about 33,000 clones, about 94% seen once. The sequencing used CD8+ T cells from blood, collected 12 months after liver transplant. The receptors derive from a human patient who received a liver transplant. Among the T cells, some may be from the graft donor. CDR3s include the opening cysteine and the closing phenylalanine or tryptophan. Each record gives: V gene, clone size, J gene, CDR3 protein. Some rows mark clone size as missing; the rest say once, few, many or name a class of expanded clone.

>TRBV5-1|once|TRBJ2-7
CASSLEGTVSYEQYF
>TRBV7-9|NA|TRBJ2-7
CASSPGQSEQYF
>TRBV5-1|NA|TRBJ2-7
CASSGPWGDEQYF
>TRBV27|NA|TRBJ2-1
CASGRPGTSGRAREQFF
>TRBV11-2|NA|TRBJ2-7
CASSLGAGAYEQYF
>TRBV12-5|once|TRBJ2-1
CASGSPLEPYNEQFF
>TRBV27|NA|TRBJ2-1
CASSLRTSQGYNEQFF
>TRBV28|NA|TRBJ2-1
CASTPSGDYNEQFF
>TRBV11-3|NA|TRBJ2-2
CASSGPEDGELFF
>TRBV27|NA|TRBJ2-7
CATQDGKFYEQYF
>TRBV5-4|NA|TRBJ2-1
CATGLASYNEQFF
>TRBV4-2|NA|TRBJ2-5
CASSQGDTEETQYF
>TRBV19|NA|TRBJ1-1
CASSTGSREAEAFF
>TRBV7-9|NA|TRBJ2-3
CASSLVLSTQYF
>TRBV5-6|NA|TRBJ1-2
CASSPHGTGGAPGYTF
>TRBV7-9|NA|TRBJ2-7
CASSSRVSSGSSYEQYF
>TRBV7-9|NA|TRBJ2-5
CATSLETQYF